Here is one T cell receptor beta chain with its context. V shed 3 bases, J shed 5 bases, and the junction held 3 bases outside the gene matches. This CDR3 contains 16 residues. Germline V gene data show CDR1 as SGHAT and CDR2 as FQNNGV. The protocol was immunoSEQ multiplex PCR, while the TCRdb copy is restricted to in-frame clones and leaves out a portion. The sample yields roughly 150,000 clones, around 80% seen once. This specimen comes from a study of blood T cell repertoires in COVID-19. Sequenced sample: peripheral blood. The chain has TRBV11-2 and TRBJ2-1; 14 bases are a match to TRBD2. The sequence was collected from a woman at least 80 years old with acute or convalescent COVID-19. The CDR3 spells CASSFRLAGGHNEQFF. The CDR3 DNA is TGTGCCAGCAGCTTCCGACTAGCGGGGGGGCACAATGAGCAGTTCTTC.